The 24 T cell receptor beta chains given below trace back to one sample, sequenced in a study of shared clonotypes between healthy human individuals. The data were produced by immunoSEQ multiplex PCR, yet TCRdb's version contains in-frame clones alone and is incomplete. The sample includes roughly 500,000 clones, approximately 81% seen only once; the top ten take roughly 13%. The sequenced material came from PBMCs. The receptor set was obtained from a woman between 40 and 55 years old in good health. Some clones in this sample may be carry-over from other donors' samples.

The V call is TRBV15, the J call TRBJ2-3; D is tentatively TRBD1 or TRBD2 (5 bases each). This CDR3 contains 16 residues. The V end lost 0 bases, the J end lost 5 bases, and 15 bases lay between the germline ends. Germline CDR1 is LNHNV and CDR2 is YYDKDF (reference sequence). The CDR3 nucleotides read TGTGCCACCAGCAGAGATGGGGACCCCCGGGTAGATACGCAGTATTTT. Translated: CATSRDGDPRVDTQYF.

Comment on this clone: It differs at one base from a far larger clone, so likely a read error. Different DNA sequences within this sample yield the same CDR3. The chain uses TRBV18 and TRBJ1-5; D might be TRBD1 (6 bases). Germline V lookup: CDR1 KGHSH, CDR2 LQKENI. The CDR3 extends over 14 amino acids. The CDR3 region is CASSPGTRNQPQHF. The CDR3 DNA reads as TGTGCCAGCTCACCTGGGACAAGGAATCAGCCACAGCATTTT. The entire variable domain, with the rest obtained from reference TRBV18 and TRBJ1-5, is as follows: NAGVMQNPRHLVRRRGQEARLRCSPMKGHSHVYWYRQLPEEGLKFMVYLQKENIIDESGMPKERFSAEFPKEGPSILRIQQVVRGDSAAYFCASSPGTRNQPQHFGDGTRLSIL.

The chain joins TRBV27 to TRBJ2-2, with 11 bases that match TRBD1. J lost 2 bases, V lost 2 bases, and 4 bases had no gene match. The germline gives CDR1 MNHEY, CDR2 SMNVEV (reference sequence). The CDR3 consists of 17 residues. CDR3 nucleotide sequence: TGTGCCAGCAGTTTACTCGGGACAGGGGGTAACACCGGGGAGCTGTTTTTT. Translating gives CASSLLGTGGNTGELFF.

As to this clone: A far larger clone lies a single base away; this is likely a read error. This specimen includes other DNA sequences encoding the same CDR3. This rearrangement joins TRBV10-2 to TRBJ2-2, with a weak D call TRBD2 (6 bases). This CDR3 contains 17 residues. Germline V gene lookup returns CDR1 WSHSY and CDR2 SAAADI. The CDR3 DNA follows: TGCGCCAGCATTATTGGGGGGTTGAGGGCAACATCCGGTGAGCTGTTTTTT. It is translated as CASIIGGLRATSGELFF.

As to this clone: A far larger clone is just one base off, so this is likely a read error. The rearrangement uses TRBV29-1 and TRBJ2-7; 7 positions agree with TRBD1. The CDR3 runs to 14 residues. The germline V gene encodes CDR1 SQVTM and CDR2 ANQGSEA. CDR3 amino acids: CSVGQGNMYYGQYF. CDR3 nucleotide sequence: TGCAGCGTTGGACAGGGAAATATGTACTACGGGCAGTACTTC.

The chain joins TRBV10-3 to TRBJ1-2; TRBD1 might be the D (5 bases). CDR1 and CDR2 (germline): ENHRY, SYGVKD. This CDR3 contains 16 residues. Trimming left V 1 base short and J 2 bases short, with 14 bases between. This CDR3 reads CAISEFGGGTNYGYTF. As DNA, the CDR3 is TGTGCCATCAGTGAGTTCGGCGGGGGAACCAACTATGGCTACACCTTC.

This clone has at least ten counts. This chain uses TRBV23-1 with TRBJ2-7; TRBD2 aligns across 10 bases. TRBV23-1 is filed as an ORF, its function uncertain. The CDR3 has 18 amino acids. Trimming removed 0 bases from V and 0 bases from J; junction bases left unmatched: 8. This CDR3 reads CASSQSRVAGGHSYEQYF. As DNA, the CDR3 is TGCGCCAGCAGTCAATCGAGAGTAGCGGGAGGCCACTCCTACGAGCAGTACTTC.

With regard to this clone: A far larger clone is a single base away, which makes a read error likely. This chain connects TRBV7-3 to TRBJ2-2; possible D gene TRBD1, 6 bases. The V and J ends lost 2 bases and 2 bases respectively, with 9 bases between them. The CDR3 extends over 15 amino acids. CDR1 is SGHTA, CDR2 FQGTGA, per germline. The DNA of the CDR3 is TGTGCCAGCAGCTTAGTGGACAGAAACACCGGGGAGCTGTTTTTT. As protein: CASSLVDRNTGELFF.

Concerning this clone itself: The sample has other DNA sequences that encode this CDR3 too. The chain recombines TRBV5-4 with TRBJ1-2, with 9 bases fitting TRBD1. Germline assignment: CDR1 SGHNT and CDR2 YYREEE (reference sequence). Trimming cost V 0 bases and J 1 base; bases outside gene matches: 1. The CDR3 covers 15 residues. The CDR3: CASSLGGQGNYGYTF. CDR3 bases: TGTGCCAGCAGCTTGGGGGGACAGGGTAACTATGGCTACACCTTC.

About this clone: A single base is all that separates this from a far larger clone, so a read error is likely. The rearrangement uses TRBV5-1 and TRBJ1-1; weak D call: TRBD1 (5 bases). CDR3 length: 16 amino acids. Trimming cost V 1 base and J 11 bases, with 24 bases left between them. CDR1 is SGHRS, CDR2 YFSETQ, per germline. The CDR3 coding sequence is TGCGCCAGCAGCTTGTGGTCTATGACCGGCGGGGGTGACGCTTTCTTT. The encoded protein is CASSLWSMTGGGDAFF.

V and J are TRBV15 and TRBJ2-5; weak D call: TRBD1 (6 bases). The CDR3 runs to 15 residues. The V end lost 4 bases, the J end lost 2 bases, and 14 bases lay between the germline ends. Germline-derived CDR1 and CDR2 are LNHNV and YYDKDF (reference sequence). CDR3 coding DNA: TGTGCCACCAGCATACAGGGTGGTGGGCAAGAGACCCAGTACTTC. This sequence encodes CATSIQGGGQETQYF.

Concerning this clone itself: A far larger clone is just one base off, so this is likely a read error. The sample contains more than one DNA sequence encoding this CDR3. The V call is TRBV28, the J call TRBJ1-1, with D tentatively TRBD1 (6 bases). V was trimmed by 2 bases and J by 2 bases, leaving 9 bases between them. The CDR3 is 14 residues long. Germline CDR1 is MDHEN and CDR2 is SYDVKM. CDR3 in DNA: TGTGCCAGCAGTTTACGGGGGGCTAACACTGAAGCTTTCTTT. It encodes CASSLRGANTEAFF.

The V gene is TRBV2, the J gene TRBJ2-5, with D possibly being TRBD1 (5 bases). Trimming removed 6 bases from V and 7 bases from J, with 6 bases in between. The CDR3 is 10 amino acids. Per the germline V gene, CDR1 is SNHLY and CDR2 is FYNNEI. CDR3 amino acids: CASSQGTQYF. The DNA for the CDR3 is TGTGCCAGCAGCCAGGGGACCCAGTACTTC.

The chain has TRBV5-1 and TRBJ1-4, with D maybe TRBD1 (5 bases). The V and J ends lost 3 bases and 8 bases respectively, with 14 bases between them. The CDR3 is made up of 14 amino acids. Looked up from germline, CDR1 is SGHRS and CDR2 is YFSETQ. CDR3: CASSWGRSEEKLFF. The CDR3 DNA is TGCGCCAGCAGCTGGGGCCGATCGGAAGAAAAACTGTTTTTT.

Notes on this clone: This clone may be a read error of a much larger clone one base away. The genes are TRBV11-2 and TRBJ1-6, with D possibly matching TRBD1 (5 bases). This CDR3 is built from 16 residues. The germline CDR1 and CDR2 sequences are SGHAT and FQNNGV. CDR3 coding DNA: TGTGCCAGCAGCTGGGGACGGAGCTCCTATAATTCATCCCTCCACTTT. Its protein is CASSWGRSSYNSSLHF.

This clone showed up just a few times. CDR3 amino acids: CASSILAFEGEINYGYTF. For the CDR3, the DNA is TGTGCCAGCAGCATCCTGGCGTTTGAGGGGGAGATTAACTATGGCTACACCTTC. The genes are TRBV7-6 and TRBJ1-2; perhaps TRBD1 as D (6 bases). The CDR3 loop spans 18 amino acids. From germline, CDR1 is SGHVS and CDR2 FNYEAQ. The V end was cut by 5 bases, the J end by 1 base, with 23 bases between.

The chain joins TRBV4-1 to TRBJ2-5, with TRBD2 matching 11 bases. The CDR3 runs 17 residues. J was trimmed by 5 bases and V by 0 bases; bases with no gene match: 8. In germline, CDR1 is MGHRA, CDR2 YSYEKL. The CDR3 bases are TGCGCCAGCAGCCAAGATTTTACTAGCGGGAGTATGGAGACCCAGTACTTC. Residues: CASSQDFTSGSMETQYF.

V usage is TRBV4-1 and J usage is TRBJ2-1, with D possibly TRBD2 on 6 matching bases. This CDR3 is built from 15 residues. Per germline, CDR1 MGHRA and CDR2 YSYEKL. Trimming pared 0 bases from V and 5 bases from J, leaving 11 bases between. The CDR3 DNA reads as TGCGCCAGCAGCCAAGATCCGACTAGAGACAATGAGCAGTTCTTC. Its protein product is CASSQDPTRDNEQFF.

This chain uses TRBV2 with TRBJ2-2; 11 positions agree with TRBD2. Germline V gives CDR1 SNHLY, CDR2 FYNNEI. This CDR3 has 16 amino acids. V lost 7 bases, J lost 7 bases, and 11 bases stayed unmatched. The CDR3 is CASIKELAGGVGELFF. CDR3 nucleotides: TGTGCCAGCATCAAAGAGCTAGCGGGAGGAGTCGGGGAGCTGTTTTTT.

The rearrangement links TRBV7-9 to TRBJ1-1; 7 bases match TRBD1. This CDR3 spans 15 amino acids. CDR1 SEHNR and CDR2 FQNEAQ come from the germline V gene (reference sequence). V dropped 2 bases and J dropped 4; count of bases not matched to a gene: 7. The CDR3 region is CASSLQGGESTEAFF. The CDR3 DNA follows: TGTGCCAGCAGCTTACAGGGGGGTGAGAGCACTGAAGCTTTCTTT. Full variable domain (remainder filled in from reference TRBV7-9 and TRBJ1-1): DTGVSQNPRHKITKRGQNVTFRCDPISEHNRLYWYRQTLGQGPEFLTYFQNEAQLEKSRLLSDRFSAERPKGSFSTLEIQRTEQGDSAMYLCASSLQGGESTEAFFGQGTRLTVV.

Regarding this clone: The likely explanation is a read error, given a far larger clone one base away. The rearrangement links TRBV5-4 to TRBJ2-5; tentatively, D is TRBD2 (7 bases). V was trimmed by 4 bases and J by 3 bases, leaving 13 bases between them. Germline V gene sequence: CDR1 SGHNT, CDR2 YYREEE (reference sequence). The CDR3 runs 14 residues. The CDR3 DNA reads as TGTGCCAGCAGCGGCGGGGGCCACGAAGAGACCCAGTACTTC. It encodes CASSGGGHEETQYF.

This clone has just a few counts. Here the CDR3 DNA reads TGTGCCTGGAGTGTACCCGGGCCCACTTTTCGTCGGCGCTTTCAAGAGACCCAGTACTTC. It encodes CAWSVPGPTFRRRFQETQYF. The chain carries TRBV30 and TRBJ2-5; D ambiguous. There are 20 residues in the CDR3. Germline CDR1 and CDR2: GTSNPN and SVGIG (reference sequence). Trimming took 0 bases from V and 2 from J, leaving 28 bases between them.

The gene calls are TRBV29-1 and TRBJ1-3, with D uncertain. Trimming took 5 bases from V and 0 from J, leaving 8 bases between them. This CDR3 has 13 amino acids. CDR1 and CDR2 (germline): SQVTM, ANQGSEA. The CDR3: CSVSIGSGNTIYF. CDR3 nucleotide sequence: TGCAGCGTTAGTATCGGCTCTGGAAACACCATATATTTT.

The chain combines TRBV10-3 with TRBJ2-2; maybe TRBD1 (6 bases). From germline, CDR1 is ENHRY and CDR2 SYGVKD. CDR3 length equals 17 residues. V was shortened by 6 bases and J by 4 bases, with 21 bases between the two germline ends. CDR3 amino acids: CAIRDSDVRGSTGELFF. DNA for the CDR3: TGTGCCATCAGGGACAGCGATGTTAGAGGTTCCACCGGGGAGCTGTTTTTT.